Presented here are 26 T cell receptor beta chains from one specimen sequenced in a study of T cells in Graves' hyperthyroidism and ophthalmopathy. Amplification of TCR beta CDR3 regions used RNA as the template. The primer set for the first-round RT-PCR of the TCR CDR3 was HTBI. TCRdb re-called the multiplex PCR reads with MiXCR, one entry per CDR3 protein. This table has 460,000 or so distinct CDR3 sequences, around 15% appearing once. Sample: blood. The receptors shown here come from a young woman with Graves' hyperthyroidism.

This clonotype turned up a few times. The chain has TRBV5-1 and TRBJ2-1; a weak D match, TRBD1 (5 bases). V gave up 4 bases and J gave up 9 bases, with 14 bases separating them. Germline values: CDR1 SGHRS, CDR2 YFSETQ. The CDR3 is 13 residues long. CDR3 bases: TGCGCCAGCAGCCCTGACAGTCTGGGTGAGCAGTTCTTC. It codes for CASSPDSLGEQFF.

This clonotype was counted at least ten times. This chain links TRBV13 with TRBJ2-7, with 7 bases lining up with TRBD1. CDR1 is PRHDT and CDR2 is FYEKMQ in the germline V gene (reference sequence). This CDR3 has 14 residues. The V segment lost 4 bases and the J segment 4 bases; nucleotides outside the gene matches: 7. The CDR3 nucleotides read TGTGCCAGCAGCTCGACAGGGTCGGGATACGAGCAGTACTTC. It is translated as CASSSTGSGYEQYF. The variable domain in full, with the rest retrieved from reference TRBV13 and TRBJ2-7, is AAGVIQSPRHLIKEKRETATLKCYPIPRHDTVYWYQQGPGQDPQFLISFYEKMQSDKGSIPDRFSAQQFSDYHSELNMSSLELGDSALYFCASSSTGSGYEQYFGPGTRLTVT.

The gene calls are TRBV14 and TRBJ2-5; 9 bases fit TRBD2. This CDR3 comprises 16 residues. Germline V gives CDR1 SGHDN, CDR2 FVKESK. Trimming at V came to 1 base and at J to 4 bases, leaving 7 bases not matched to a gene. The CDR3 sequence is CASSQVWREGRETQYF. In DNA, the CDR3 is TGTGCCAGCAGCCAAGTCTGGCGGGAGGGCCGAGAGACCCAGTACTTC.

In regard to this clonotype: This may be a read error, as it is one base from a much larger clone. This sequence joins TRBV6-2 or TRBV6-3 and TRBJ1-2; D remains unclear. Germline CDR1 reads MNHEY; CDR2 reads SVGEGT. The CDR3 consists of 10 residues. CDR3 protein: CAPSSYGHTF. Written as DNA, the CDR3 is TGTGCCCCTTCCTCCTATGGCCACACCTTC.

This clonotype was recorded at least ten times. The gene calls are TRBV2 and TRBJ2-5, with 8 bases that match TRBD1. V dropped 5 bases and J dropped 4; count of bases not matched to a gene: 9. The length of the CDR3 is 15 residues. Germline values: CDR1 SNHLY, CDR2 FYNNEI. The CDR3, as DNA: TGTGCCAGCAGTAAAACAACAGGGGGAGGAGAGACCCAGTACTTC. Translating it yields CASSKTTGGGETQYF. The variable domain in full, with the rest retrieved from reference TRBV2 and TRBJ2-5, is EPEVTQTPSHQVTQMGQEVILRCVPISNHLYFYWYRQILGQKVEFLVSFYNNEISEKSEIFDDQFSVERPDGSNFTLKIRSTKLEDSAMYFCASSKTTGGGETQYFGPGTRLLVL.

This sequence joins TRBV24-1 and TRBJ1-5; D is uncertain. CDR3 size: 12 residues. Trimming took off 1 base at V and 9 bases at J, with 6 bases between the two ends. Germline V gives CDR1 KGHDR, CDR2 SFDVKD. The CDR3 nucleotides are TGTGCCACCAGTGATTTAAAGGGGCCCCAGCATTTT. Amino acid sequence: CATSDLKGPQHF.

This clonotype came up many times. V and J are TRBV7-9 and TRBJ1-1, with no clear D. CDR1 is SEHNR and CDR2 is FQNEAQ in the germline V gene (reference sequence). This CDR3 has 15 residues. Between the trimmed V and J ends, which lost 1 base and 0 bases, there was a span of 9 bases. In DNA, the CDR3 is TGTGCCAGCAGCTTAGTTCGACACATGAACACTGAAGCTTTCTTT. Translated: CASSLVRHMNTEAFF.

This clonotype was picked up a small number of times. The V call is TRBV20-1, the J call TRBJ2-1; 10 positions match TRBD1. The germline gives CDR1 DFQATT, CDR2 SNEGSKA (reference sequence). The CDR3 covers 15 residues. CDR3 in amino acids: CSTDESPGQGNEQFF. CDR3 sequence (DNA): TGCAGCACCGACGAGAGTCCGGGACAGGGGAATGAGCAGTTCTTC.

This clonotype was picked up many times. The chain joins TRBV29-1 to TRBJ1-2, with a weak D call TRBD1 (6 bases). The CDR3 runs 13 residues. Deletions cut 4 bases from V and 2 bases from J, with 11 bases between. Germline V gives CDR1 SQVTM, CDR2 ANQGSEA. CDR3: CSVVTGKNYGYTF. Here the CDR3 DNA reads TGCAGCGTTGTGACAGGCAAGAACTATGGCTACACCTTC.

This clonotype was detected a few times. At one end the junction does not follow the germline gene, possibly because of a read error. The chain uses TRBV6-1 and TRBJ1-4; D possibly corresponds to TRBD1 (5 bases). Germline V lookup: CDR1 MNHNS, CDR2 SASEGT. This CDR3 comprises 15 residues. The CDR3 here is CASSDRATAHEKLVF. CDR3 sequence (DNA): TGTGCCAGCAGTGACAGGGCCACAGCCCATGAAAAACTGGTTTTT.

This chain links TRBV19 with TRBJ2-7; weak D call: TRBD2 (5 bases). The length of the CDR3 is 15 residues. Per germline, CDR1 LNHDA and CDR2 SQIVND (reference sequence). Trimming took off 2 bases at V and 5 bases at J, with 16 bases between the two ends. The CDR3 DNA is TGTGCCAGTAGTATAAGGAGAGGGAGTGGGGACGAGCAGTACTTC. This codes for CASSIRRGSGDEQYF.

Ten or more counts support this clonotype. This chain uses TRBV10-3 with TRBJ2-3; 8 nucleotides match TRBD2. V gave up 5 bases and J gave up 8 bases; unmatched junction bases: 18. The CDR3 contains 17 residues. CDR1 ENHRY and CDR2 SYGVKD come from the germline V gene. CDR3 protein: CAISRELSGTRGGTQYF. DNA of the CDR3: TGTGCCATCAGTCGAGAGCTCTCCGGGACTAGGGGTGGTACGCAGTATTTT.

This clonotype was counted at least ten times. The rearrangement joins TRBV30 to TRBJ1-1; no firm D call. This CDR3 comprises 14 residues. The V gene lost 3 bases and the J gene lost 1 base, with 12 bases spanning the gap. The germline gives CDR1 GTSNPN, CDR2 SVGIG (reference sequence). The DNA for the CDR3 is TGTGCCTGGAGACCCTTCCGTCGGAACACTGAAGCTTTCTTT. Translated, it gives CAWRPFRRNTEAFF.

This clonotype was counted at least ten times. The chain links TRBV19 to TRBJ2-5; the D gene is possibly TRBD2 (5 bases). Trimming took 4 bases from V and 5 from J, leaving 14 bases between them. The CDR3 loop spans 14 amino acids. Germline V lookup: CDR1 LNHDA, CDR2 SQIVND (reference sequence). The CDR3 sequence is CASSKERDAETQYF. CDR3 DNA sequence: TGTGCCAGTAGTAAAGAGAGGGATGCGGAGACCCAGTACTTC.

The gene calls are TRBV19 and TRBJ1-4; D not resolved. V was cut by 6 bases and J by 1 base, with 9 bases left in between. The CDR3 sequence is 14 residues long. Germline assignment: CDR1 LNHDA and CDR2 SQIVND (reference sequence). The CDR3 region has the DNA TGTGCCAGTAGCATCGGAGGAACTAATGAAAAACTGTTTTTT. Translating it yields CASSIGGTNEKLFF.

The rearrangement uses TRBV15 and TRBJ2-7, with 9 bases identical to TRBD1. The CDR3 covers 15 residues. Trimming removed 4 bases from V and 4 bases from J; junction bases left unmatched: 8. Germline values: CDR1 LNHNV, CDR2 YYDKDF (reference sequence). CDR3 DNA: TGTGCCACCAGCAACTCCCCCGGACAGGGGTACGAGCAGTACTTC. Protein: CATSNSPGQGYEQYF.

This clonotype was seen ten or more times. The CDR3 coding sequence is TGTGCCATCGCGGAACCGGGACTAGCGGGTAGCACAGATACGCAGTATTTT. Its translation is CAIAEPGLAGSTDTQYF. The chain combines TRBV10-3 with TRBJ2-3, with TRBD2 identical over 12 bases. The CDR3 is 17 amino acids. The V and J ends lost 8 bases and 0 bases, in that order; junction bases with no gene match: 9. The germline V gene has CDR1 ENHRY and CDR2 SYGVKD.

This clonotype was detected ten times or more. The gene calls are TRBV10-3 and TRBJ2-2; 11 bases agree with TRBD2. J was trimmed by 0 bases and V by 7 bases; bases with no gene match: 7. Germline V CDR1 and CDR2: ENHRY, SYGVKD. The CDR3 loop spans 17 amino acids. DNA of the CDR3: TGTGCCATCATGCCGGGACTAGCGGTCTCGAACACCGGGGAGCTGTTTTTT. Amino acids: CAIMPGLAVSNTGELFF.

This clonotype was counted at least ten times. The J gene is TRBJ2-1, the V gene TRBV25-1; perhaps TRBD1 as D (6 bases). This CDR3 has 15 amino acids. CDR1 and CDR2 from the germline V gene are MGHDK and SYGVNS. The V end lost 7 bases, the J end lost 3 bases, and 16 bases lay between the germline ends. The CDR3 nucleotides read TGTGCCAGCACACCCCCCGGACAGATCTACAATGAGCAGTTCTTC. Its translation: CASTPPGQIYNEQFF.

The genes are TRBV9 and TRBJ2-5, with D unresolved. Trimming removed 4 bases from V and 0 bases from J, with 16 bases in between. Germline-derived CDR1 and CDR2 are SGDLS and YYNGEE. This CDR3 has 16 amino acids. CDR3 sequence reads: CASSPPIGGYQETQYF. CDR3 nucleotide sequence: TGTGCCAGCAGCCCCCCTATCGGTGGGTACCAAGAGACCCAGTACTTC. The full variable domain, with the rest looked up from reference TRBV9 and TRBJ2-5, is DSGVTQTPKHLITATGQRVTLRCSPRSGDLSVYWYQQSLDQGLQFLIQYYNGEERAKGNILERFSAQQFPDLHSELNLSSLELGDSALYFCASSPPIGGYQETQYFGPGTRLLVL.

In its sample, this clonotype was seen many times. V usage is TRBV25-1 and J usage is TRBJ2-7; 7 bases match TRBD2. The CDR3 extends over 15 amino acids. V shed 3 bases and J 2 bases; nucleotides not matched to a gene: 7. CDR1 is MGHDK, CDR2 SYGVNS, per germline. The CDR3 protein is CASSDASGKAYEQYF. The CDR3 region has the DNA TGTGCCAGCAGTGATGCTAGCGGAAAAGCCTACGAGCAGTACTTC.

This rearrangement joins TRBV30 to TRBJ2-7; D may be TRBD2 (5 bases). V lost 3 bases and J 2 bases, leaving 14 bases between the germline ends. The CDR3 runs to 14 residues. Germline CDR1 GTSNPN, CDR2 SVGIG (reference sequence). In DNA form, the CDR3 reads TGTGCCTGGAGCAGTCAGCGGACCGCCTACGAGCAGTACTTC. It is translated as CAWSSQRTAYEQYF.

There are many counts of this clonotype. V and J are TRBV5-1 and TRBJ2-1; D perhaps matches TRBD2 (5 bases). The CDR3 consists of 13 residues. V lost 5 bases to trimming and J lost 6 bases, with 12 bases between them. CDR1 and CDR2 from the germline V gene are SGHRS and YFSETQ. The chain's CDR3 is CASRREVSNEQFF. The CDR3 bases are TGCGCCAGCAGACGGGAAGTGTCCAATGAGCAGTTCTTC.

The chain links TRBV9 to TRBJ2-5; 12 bases fit TRBD2. The V gene end was trimmed by 0 bases and the J gene end by 1 base; junction bases not matched to a gene: 1. Germline V gene data show CDR1 as SGDLS and CDR2 as YYNGEE. The CDR3 contains 16 residues. The CDR3 nucleotides are TGTGCCAGCAGCGTAGGACTAGCGGGAGCCCAAGAGACCCAGTACTTC. Translation: CASSVGLAGAQETQYF.

In this sample, this clonotype turned up many times. This chain uses TRBV2 with TRBJ1-2; 7 nucleotides align to TRBD1. This CDR3 contains 14 residues. In germline, CDR1 is SNHLY, CDR2 FYNNEI. The junction had 4 bases not matched to a gene; V was cut back by 6 bases and J by 0 bases. The CDR3 here is CASSRDSTNYGYTF. DNA for the CDR3: TGTGCCAGCAGCCGGGACAGCACTAACTATGGCTACACCTTC.

The sample holds many counts of this clonotype. This chain links TRBV27 with TRBJ1-2; D gene unclear. The CDR3 is 14 amino acids. V dropped 8 bases and J dropped 0 bases, with 13 bases sitting between them. Germline V gives CDR1 MNHEY, CDR2 SMNVEV (reference sequence). The DNA of the CDR3 is TGTGCCAGCGCCCCGGGCCTCTCTAACTATGGCTACACCTTC. Translation gives CASAPGLSNYGYTF.